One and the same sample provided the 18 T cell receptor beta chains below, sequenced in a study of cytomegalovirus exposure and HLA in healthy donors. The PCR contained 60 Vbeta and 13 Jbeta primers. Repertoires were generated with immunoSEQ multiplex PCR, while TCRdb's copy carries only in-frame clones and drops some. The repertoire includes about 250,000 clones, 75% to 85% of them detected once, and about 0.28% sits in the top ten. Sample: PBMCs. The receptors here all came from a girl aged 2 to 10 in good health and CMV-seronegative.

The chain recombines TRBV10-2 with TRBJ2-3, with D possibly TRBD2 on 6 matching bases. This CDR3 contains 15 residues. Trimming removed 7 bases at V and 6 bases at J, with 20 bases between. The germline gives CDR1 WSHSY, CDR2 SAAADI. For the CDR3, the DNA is TGCGCCAGCACCTCCACGGGAGATTTGGAGGATACGCAGTATTTT. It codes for CASTSTGDLEDTQYF.

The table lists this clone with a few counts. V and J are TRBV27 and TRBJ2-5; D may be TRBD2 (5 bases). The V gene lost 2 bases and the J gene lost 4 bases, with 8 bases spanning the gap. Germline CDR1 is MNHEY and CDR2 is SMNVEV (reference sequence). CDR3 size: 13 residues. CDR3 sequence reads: CASSLPGVETQYF. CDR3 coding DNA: TGTGCCAGCAGTTTACCCGGGGTAGAGACCCAGTACTTC.

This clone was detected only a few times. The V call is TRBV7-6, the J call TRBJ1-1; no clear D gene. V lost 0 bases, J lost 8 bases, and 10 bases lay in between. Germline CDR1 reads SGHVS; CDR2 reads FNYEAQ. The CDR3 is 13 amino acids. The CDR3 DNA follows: TGTGCCAGCAGCTTAGCATTGGGGAGCGAAGCTTTCTTT. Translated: CASSLALGSEAFF.

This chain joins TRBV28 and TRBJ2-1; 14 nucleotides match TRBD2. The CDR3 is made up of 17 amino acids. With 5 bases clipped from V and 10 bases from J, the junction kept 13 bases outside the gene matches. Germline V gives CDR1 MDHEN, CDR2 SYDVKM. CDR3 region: CASSLLLTSGRDREQFF. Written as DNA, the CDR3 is TGTGCCAGCAGTCTTCTACTGACTAGCGGGAGGGATCGCGAGCAGTTCTTC. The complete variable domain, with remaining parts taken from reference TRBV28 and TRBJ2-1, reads DVKVTQSSRYLVKRTGEKVFLECVQDMDHENMFWYRQDPGLGLRLIYFSYDVKMKEKGDIPEGYSVSREKKERFSLILESASTNQTSMYLCASSLLLTSGRDREQFFGPGTRLTVL.

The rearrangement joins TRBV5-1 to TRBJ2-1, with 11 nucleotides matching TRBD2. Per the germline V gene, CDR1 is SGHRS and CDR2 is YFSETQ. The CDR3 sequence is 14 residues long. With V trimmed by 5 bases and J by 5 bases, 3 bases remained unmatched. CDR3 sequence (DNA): TGCGCCAGCAGGGCTAGCGGGGGGCACAATGAGCAGTTCTTC. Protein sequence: CASRASGGHNEQFF.

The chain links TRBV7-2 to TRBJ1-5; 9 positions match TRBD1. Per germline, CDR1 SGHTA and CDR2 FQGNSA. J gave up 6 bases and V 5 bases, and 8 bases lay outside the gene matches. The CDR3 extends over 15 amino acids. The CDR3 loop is CASSQDRGVFQPQHF. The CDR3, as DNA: TGTGCCAGCAGCCAAGACAGGGGGGTCTTTCAGCCCCAGCATTTT.

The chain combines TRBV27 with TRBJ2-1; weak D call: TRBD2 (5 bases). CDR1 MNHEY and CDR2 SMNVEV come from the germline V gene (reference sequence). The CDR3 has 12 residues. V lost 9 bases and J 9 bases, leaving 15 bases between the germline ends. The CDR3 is CASRFLSGEQFF. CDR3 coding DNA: TGTGCCAGTCGATTTCTGAGCGGTGAGCAGTTCTTC.

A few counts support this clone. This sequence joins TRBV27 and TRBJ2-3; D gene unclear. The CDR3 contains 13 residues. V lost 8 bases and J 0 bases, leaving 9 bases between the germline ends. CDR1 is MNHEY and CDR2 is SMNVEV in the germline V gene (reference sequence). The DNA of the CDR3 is TGTGCCAGCCGACTTCATAGCACAGATACGCAGTATTTT. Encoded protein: CASRLHSTDTQYF.

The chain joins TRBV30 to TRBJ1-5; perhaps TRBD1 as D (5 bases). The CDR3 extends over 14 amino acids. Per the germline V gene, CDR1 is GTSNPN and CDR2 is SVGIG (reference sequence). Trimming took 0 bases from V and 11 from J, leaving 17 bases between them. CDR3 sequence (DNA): TGTGCCTGGAGTGTATCCTCATTTGGGGCGGCCCAGCATTTT. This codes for CAWSVSSFGAAQHF. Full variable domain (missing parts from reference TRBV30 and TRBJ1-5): SQTIHQWPATLVQPVGSPLSLECTVEGTSNPNLYWYRQAAGRGLQLLFYSVGIGQISSEVPQNLSASRPQDRQFILSSKKLLLSDSGFYLCAWSVSSFGAAQHFGDGTRLSIL.

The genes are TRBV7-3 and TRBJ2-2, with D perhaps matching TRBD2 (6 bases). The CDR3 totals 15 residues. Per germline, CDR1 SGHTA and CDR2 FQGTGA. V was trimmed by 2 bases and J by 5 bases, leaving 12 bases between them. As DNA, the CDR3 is TGTGCCAGCAGCTTAGTCCCAGGGAGGACCGGGGAGCTGTTTTTT. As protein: CASSLVPGRTGELFF.

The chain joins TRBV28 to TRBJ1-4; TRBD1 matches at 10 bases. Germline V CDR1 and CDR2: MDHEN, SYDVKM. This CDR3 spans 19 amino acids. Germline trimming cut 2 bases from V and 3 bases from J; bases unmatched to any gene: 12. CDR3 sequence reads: CASSLLLSRDRGANEKLFF. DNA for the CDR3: TGTGCCAGCAGTTTACTACTGTCCCGGGACAGGGGTGCTAATGAAAAACTGTTTTTT. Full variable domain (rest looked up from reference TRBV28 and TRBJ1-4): DVKVTQSSRYLVKRTGEKVFLECVQDMDHENMFWYRQDPGLGLRLIYFSYDVKMKEKGDIPEGYSVSREKKERFSLILESASTNQTSMYLCASSLLLSRDRGANEKLFFGSGTQLSVL.

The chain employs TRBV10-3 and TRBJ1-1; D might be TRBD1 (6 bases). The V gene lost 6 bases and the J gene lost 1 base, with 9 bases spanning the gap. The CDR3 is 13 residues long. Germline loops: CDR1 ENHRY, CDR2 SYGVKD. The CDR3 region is CAIRRTANTEAFF. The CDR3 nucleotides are TGTGCCATCAGACGGACAGCGAACACTGAAGCTTTCTTT.

CDR3 protein: CSAGPRGTQYF. The CDR3 coding sequence is TGCAGTGCAGGACCCCGGGGTACGCAGTATTTT. V usage is TRBV20-1 and J usage is TRBJ2-3; maybe TRBD2 (5 bases). Trimming took 6 bases from V and 8 from J, leaving 12 bases between them. This CDR3 comprises 11 residues. CDR1 is DFQATT and CDR2 is SNEGSKA in the germline V gene (reference sequence).

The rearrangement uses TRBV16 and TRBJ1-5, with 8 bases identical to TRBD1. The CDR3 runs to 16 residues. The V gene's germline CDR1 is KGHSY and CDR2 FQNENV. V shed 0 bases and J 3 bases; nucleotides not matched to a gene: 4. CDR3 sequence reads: CASSQSGDRYNQPQHF. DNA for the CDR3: TGTGCCAGCAGCCAATCGGGGGACAGGTACAATCAGCCCCAGCATTTT.

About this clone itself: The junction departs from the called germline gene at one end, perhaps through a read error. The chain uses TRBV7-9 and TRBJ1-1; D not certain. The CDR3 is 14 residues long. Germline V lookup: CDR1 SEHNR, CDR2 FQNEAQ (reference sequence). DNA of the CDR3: TGTTCCAGCAGCTTCGGAGGGCCCACCACTGAAGCTTTCTTT. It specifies CSSSFGGPTTEAFF.

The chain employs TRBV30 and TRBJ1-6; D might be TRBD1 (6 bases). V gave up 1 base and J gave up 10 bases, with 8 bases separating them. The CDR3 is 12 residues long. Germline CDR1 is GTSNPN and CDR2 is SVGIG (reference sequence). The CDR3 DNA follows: TGTGCCTGGAGTGGGACAGAGTCACCCCTCCACTTT. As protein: CAWSGTESPLHF.

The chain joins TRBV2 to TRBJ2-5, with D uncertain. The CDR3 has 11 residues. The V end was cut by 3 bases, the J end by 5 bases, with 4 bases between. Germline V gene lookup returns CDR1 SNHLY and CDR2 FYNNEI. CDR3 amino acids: CASSDMETQYF. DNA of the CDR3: TGTGCCAGCAGTGATATGGAGACCCAGTACTTC.

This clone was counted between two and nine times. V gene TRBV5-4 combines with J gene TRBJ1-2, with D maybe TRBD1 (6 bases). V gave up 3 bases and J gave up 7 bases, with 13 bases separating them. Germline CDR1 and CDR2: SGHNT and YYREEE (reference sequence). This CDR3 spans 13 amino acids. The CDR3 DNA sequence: TGTGCCAGCAGCTATAGGGGGTCCATTGGCTACACCTTC. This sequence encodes CASSYRGSIGYTF.